This is a list of T cell receptor beta chains from one sample in a study of control samples from healthy donors and cancer patients. Measured with immunoSEQ multiplex PCR; TCRdb has only the in-frame clones, and not every one. The table records about 36,000 clones, roughly 92% of them present only once. Sequencing was carried out using PBMCs. The receptors come from a man aged 35 to 55 with colorectal cancer. Each CDR3 is given with its conserved first and last residue. Fields, in order: D gene, clone size, J gene, V gene, CDR3 protein, CDR3 DNA. The D gene is left open where the match is weak. Some rows have no size entry. The others give once, few or many, or a class for an expanded clone.

>-|-|TRBJ1-2|TRBV6-5
CASSYSAGRADGYTF
TGTGCCAGCAGTTACTCGGCAGGGAGGGCCGATGGCTACACCTTC
>-|-|TRBJ2-7|TRBV5-5
CASSFHGSYEQYF
TGTGCCAGCAGCTTCCACGGCTCCTACGAGCAGTACTTC
>-|-|TRBJ1-1|TRBV10-1
CATSRVLGTEAFF
TGCGCCACTTCCAGGGTTTTAGGGACTGAAGCTTTCTTT
>-|once|TRBJ1-2|TRBV11-2
CASSPEGLPKGVYTF
TGTGCCAGCAGCCCGGAGGGACTTCCGAAGGGGGTCTACACCTTC
>-|-|TRBJ1-3|TRBV30
CAWSVDVGNTIYF
TGTGCCTGGAGTGTAGACGTTGGAAACACCATATATTTT
>-|-|TRBJ2-3|TRBV11-2
CASSTGRSTDTQYF
TGTGCCAGCAGTACAGGAAGGAGCACAGATACGCAGTATTTT
>-|-|TRBJ2-3|TRBV7-3
CASRSGTQSTDTQYF
TGTGCCAGCAGATCCGGGACACAAAGCACAGATACGCAGTATTTT
>-|-|TRBJ1-6|TRBV2
CASGKQTGLSSYNSPLHF
TGTGCCAGCGGCAAGCAGACAGGCCTAAGCTCCTATAATTCACCCCTCCACTTT
>-|-|TRBJ1-5|TRBV5-1
CASSLEGGWEPQHF
TGCGCCAGCAGCTTGGAGGGGGGGTGGGAGCCCCAGCATTTT
>TRBD1|-|TRBJ2-7|TRBV9
CASSARTGPAYEQYF
TGTGCCAGCAGCGCCAGGACAGGTCCCGCCTACGAGCAGTACTTC
>-|-|TRBJ2-2|TRBV5-1
CASSSFVGGTGELFF
TGCGCCAGCAGCTCGTTTGTTGGGGGCACCGGGGAGCTGTTTTTT
>TRBD1|-|TRBJ2-5|TRBV3-1/TRBV3-2
CASSLWDRDQETQYF
TGTGCCAGCAGCCTTTGGGACAGGGATCAAGAGACCCAGTACTTC
>-|-|TRBJ1-1|TRBV27
CASSLGGVNTEAFF
TGTGCCAGCAGTTTAGGGGGCGTGAACACTGAAGCTTTCTTT
>-|few|TRBJ1-5|TRBV4-3
CASSQAWKGNQPQHF
TGCGCCAGCAGCCAAGCTTGGAAGGGCAATCAGCCCCAGCATTTT
>-|-|TRBJ1-3|TRBV27
CASRPNSGNTIYF
TGTGCCAGCAGACCGAACTCTGGAAACACCATATATTTT
>-|-|TRBJ2-3|TRBV9
CASSVADSSTDTQYF
TGTGCCAGCAGCGTAGCTGACAGTAGCACAGATACGCAGTATTTT
>-|-|TRBJ2-7|TRBV30
CALGRKSVDPYEQYF
TGTGCCCTTGGAAGGAAGAGCGTCGATCCCTACGAGCAGTACTTC
>-|-|TRBJ2-1|TRBV6-2/TRBV6-3
CASSPLRVEGYSDPSYNEQFF
TGTGCCAGCAGCCCCCTGAGGGTAGAAGGTTATTCTGATCCCTCCTACAATGAGCAGTTCTTC
>-|-|TRBJ2-1|TRBV6-5
CASGPYNEQFF
TGTGCCTCGGGTCCCTACAATGAGCAGTTCTTC
>-|-|TRBJ1-2|TRBV19
CASSMNSYYGYTF
TGTGCCAGTAGTATGAACAGCTACTATGGCTACACCTTC
>-|-|TRBJ2-5|TRBV6-6
CASSFLTGTGGGAGETQYF
TGTGCCAGCAGCTTCTTGACCGGGACAGGAGGGGGGGCAGGAGAGACCCAGTACTTC
>-|-|TRBJ2-3|TRBV27
CASSPLLGWGTTDTQYF
TGTGCCAGCAGTCCCCTGCTCGGGTGGGGGACCACAGATACGCAGTATTTT
>-|-|TRBJ2-7|TRBV18
CASSHGRGTYEQYF
TGTGCCAGCTCACACGGACGGGGAACCTACGAGCAGTACTTC
>TRBD1|-|TRBJ1-1|TRBV12-3/TRBV12-4
CASSFSRTGAFF
TGTGCCAGCAGTTTCTCTAGGACAGGGGCTTTCTTT
>TRBD1|-|TRBJ2-7|TRBV7-2
CASSKSGQSYEQYF
TGTGCCAGCAGTAAGTCGGGACAGTCCTACGAGCAGTACTTC
>-|-|TRBJ2-7|TRBV12-5
CASGFDSAYEQYF
TGTGCTAGTGGTTTCGACTCAGCCTACGAGCAGTACTTC
>-|-|TRBJ1-5|TRBV18
CASSSSGFGNQPQHF
TGTGCCAGCTCATCGTCGGGCTTTGGCAATCAGCCCCAGCATTTT
>-|-|TRBJ1-2|TRBV19
CASSIEPTIYGYTF
TGTGCCAGTAGTATAGAACCCACGATCTATGGCTACACCTTC
>-|-|TRBJ2-5|TRBV19
CASSIPLGRVNQETQYF
TGTGCCAGTAGTATCCCACTAGGCAGGGTGAACCAAGAGACCCAGTACTTC
>TRBD2|-|TRBJ2-1|TRBV9
CASSYGGSDYNEQFF
TGTGCCAGCAGCTACGGGGGGTCTGATTACAATGAGCAGTTCTTC
>TRBD2|-|TRBJ2-1|TRBV7-3
CASSLAGGPDEQFF
TGTGCCAGCAGCTTAGCGGGGGGGCCCGATGAGCAGTTCTTC
>TRBD1|-|TRBJ2-2|TRBV4-1
CASSSTGVNTGELFF
TGCGCCAGCAGCTCGACAGGGGTAAACACCGGGGAGCTGTTTTTT
>TRBD1|-|TRBJ2-7|TRBV6-5
CASSYSSGTGYEQYF
TGTGCCAGCAGTTACTCGAGTGGGACAGGCTACGAGCAGTACTTC
>-|-|TRBJ2-7|TRBV15
CATSRGGGPYEQYF
TGTGCCACCAGCAGAGGGGGGGGCCCGTACGAGCAGTACTTC
>-|-|TRBJ2-3|TRBV5-4
CASSSGMDTQYF
TGTGCCAGCAGCTCAGGCATGGATACGCAGTATTTT
>-|-|TRBJ1-4|TRBV5-5
CASNLPSGTHEKLFF
TGTGCCAGCAACTTACCTTCCGGGACACATGAAAAACTGTTTTTT
>-|-|TRBJ1-1|TRBV7-6
CASSWSGSNTEAFF
TGTGCCAGCAGCTGGTCTGGGTCGAACACTGAAGCTTTCTTT
>-|-|TRBJ2-7|TRBV6-1
CASSYPGRSYEQYF
TGTGCCAGCAGTTATCCAGGTAGATCCTACGAGCAGTACTTC
>TRBD1|-|TRBJ2-7|TRBV6-2/TRBV6-3
CASCSGTGREQYF
TGTGCCAGCTGTTCAGGGACAGGGCGGGAGCAGTACTTC
>-|-|TRBJ1-1|TRBV9
CASSVDHGWTTEAFF
TGTGCCAGCAGCGTAGATCATGGCTGGACCACTGAAGCTTTCTTT
>-|-|TRBJ1-5|TRBV5-1
CASSLEGSHNQPQHF
TGCGCCAGCAGCTTGGAAGGGTCCCATAATCAGCCCCAGCATTTT
>TRBD1|-|TRBJ2-7|TRBV19
CASIIEEGGQGTYEQYF
TGTGCCAGTATCATAGAGGAAGGGGGACAGGGTACCTACGAGCAGTACTTC
>-|-|TRBJ1-1|TRBV27
CASSLRARGSEAFF
TGTGCCAGCAGTTTAAGGGCAAGGGGTTCAGAAGCTTTCTTT
>-|-|TRBJ2-7|TRBV7-2
CASSLFAVLPGTYEQYF
TGTGCCAGCAGCCTCTTTGCCGTTCTACCGGGGACCTACGAGCAGTACTTC
>TRBD1|-|TRBJ2-2|TRBV5-6
CASSLPPGTGGYTGELFF
TGTGCCAGCAGCCTACCCCCCGGGACAGGGGGTTATACCGGGGAGCTGTTTTTT
>TRBD1|-|TRBJ1-2|TRBV3-1/TRBV3-2
CASSHTDRTFGGYTF
TGTGCCAGCAGCCATACGGACAGGACCTTCGGGGGCTACACCTTC
>-|-|TRBJ1-2|TRBV6-5
CASKKAREQIYGYTF
TGTGCCAGCAAAAAAGCCCGGGAACAGATCTATGGCTACACCTTC
>-|once|TRBJ1-5|TRBV7-2
CASSSTRDSNQPQHF
TGTGCCAGCAGCTCGACGCGAGATAGCAATCAGCCCCAGCATTTT
>TRBD1|-|TRBJ2-7|TRBV6-2/TRBV6-3
CASSYGDRSNYEQYF
TGTGCCAGCAGTTACGGGGACAGGTCAAACTACGAGCAGTACTTC
>-|-|TRBJ1-2|TRBV7-3
CASSFLDRPSDGYTF
TGTGCCAGCAGCTTCCTCGACAGGCCTTCGGATGGCTACACCTTC
>TRBD1|-|TRBJ2-7|TRBV7-9
CASSLGTGIHEQYF
TGTGCCAGCAGCTTAGGGACAGGGATACACGAGCAGTACTTC
>-|-|TRBJ2-3|TRBV5-4
CASSLWDTDTQYF
TGTGCCAGCAGCTTGTGGGACACTGATACGCAGTATTTT
>-|-|TRBJ1-1|TRBV18
CASSPTTGANTEAFF
TGTGCCAGCTCCCCTACAACCGGGGCGAACACTGAAGCTTTCTTT
>TRBD1|-|TRBJ2-5|TRBV10-3
CAISERTTGGVETQYF
TGTGCCATCAGTGAGCGAACGACAGGGGGCGTCGAGACCCAGTACTTC
>TRBD2|-|TRBJ2-1|TRBV2
CASSEASGGHYNEQFF
TGTGCCAGCAGTGAGGCTAGCGGGGGCCACTACAATGAGCAGTTCTTC
>-|-|TRBJ1-2|TRBV10-3
CAISAQDSANYGYIF
TGTGCCATCAGTGCTCAAGACAGTGCTAACTATGGCTACATCTTC
>TRBD2|once|TRBJ2-3|TRBV5-6
CASRFLAGFGTDTQYF
TGTGCCAGCAGGTTCCTAGCGGGGTTTGGCACAGATACGCAGTATTTT
>-|-|TRBJ1-3|TRBV18
CASSPPGAGNTIYF
TGTGCCAGCTCACCACCAGGGGCTGGAAACACCATATATTTT
>-|-|TRBJ1-2|TRBV6-7
CASSKTIHDPILNYGYTF
TGTGCCAGCAGTAAAACCATCCACGACCCGATACTTAACTATGGCTACACCTTC
>-|-|TRBJ2-5|TRBV2
CASSATLAYQGETQYF
TGTGCCAGCAGTGCTACCCTAGCGTACCAAGGGGAGACCCAGTACTTC